This note documents a single TCR beta chain sequence. The antigen is undetermined. CCR7-negative CD45RA+ TemRA cells were pooled with CD45RO+ cells for CD8 memory. Clones were sequenced by immunoSEQ multiplex PCR, and TCRdb holds only the in-frame ones, with some missing. The data contain around 690,000 clones, 90% of them singletons. This entry belongs to a study of shared clonotypes between healthy human individuals. Looked up from germline, CDR1 is SGHRS and CDR2 is YFSETQ. The CDR3 runs 15 residues. The study's findings and limits: Sequencing of the sorted subsets was shown by rarefaction to be incomplete despite large depth. Naive subsets generally had larger estimated richness than memory subsets.

The V call is TRBV5-1, the J call TRBJ1-5; weak D call: TRBD1 (6 bases). This clonotype was obtained from a man between 18 and 35 years old in good health. Some clones in this sample may be carry-over from other donors' samples. The sample comprised memory CD8+ T cells from PBMCs. Subset defined: CD45RO+ cells pooled with CCR7-negative TemRA cells. CDR3 DNA: TGCGTAAAAGGGGGGCAATTACTAAGCAATCAGCCCCAGCATTTT. This sequence encodes CVKGGQLLSNQPQHF.